Presented here are 23 T cell receptor beta chains from one specimen sequenced in a study of PD-L1 blockade in urothelial cancer. TCRdb's copy holds only in-frame clones and misses some; the assay was immunoSEQ multiplex PCR. The sample records 60,000 to 65,000 clones, 81% being singletons. Time point given: pretreatment peripheral blood. The input for sequencing was PBMCs, taken around atezolizumab (anti-PD-L1) treatment. Receptors originate from a man aged 65 to 79 with urothelial cancer.

The chain employs TRBV7-2 and TRBJ2-7; 8 bases are a match to TRBD1. Germline assignment: CDR1 SGHTA and CDR2 FQGNSA. The CDR3 is 15 amino acids. Trimming removed 3 bases from V and 1 base from J; junction bases left unmatched: 5. The CDR3 DNA follows: TGTGCCAGCAGCTTCTCAGGGGGCGGGTCCTACGAGCAGTACTTC. Translating gives CASSFSGGGSYEQYF.

This clone was detected ten times or more. The V call is TRBV10-2, the J call TRBJ1-3; possible D gene TRBD1, 5 bases. Trimming took 3 bases from V and 3 from J, leaving 12 bases between them. Per the germline V gene, CDR1 is WSHSY and CDR2 is SAAADI. The length of the CDR3 is 15 residues. The CDR3 DNA follows: TGCGCCAGCAGTGATAGGGGACTTCGTGGAAACACCATATATTTT. Protein: CASSDRGLRGNTIYF.

V is TRBV5-4 and J is TRBJ1-2, with 10 bases that match TRBD1. Germline lookup yields CDR1 SGHNT and CDR2 YYREEE (reference sequence). The CDR3 consists of 15 residues. Losses at the gene ends were 4 bases for V and 0 bases for J; bases not matched to a gene: 3. The CDR3 DNA reads as TGTGCCAGCAGCATCGGGACAGGGGCTAACTATGGCTACACCTTC. Translating it yields CASSIGTGANYGYTF.

The genes are TRBV25-1 and TRBJ2-2; a weak D match, TRBD1 (5 bases). Germline-derived CDR1 and CDR2 are MGHDK and SYGVNS. The CDR3 totals 14 residues. Trimming cost V 7 bases and J 2 bases, with 11 bases left between them. In DNA form, the CDR3 reads TGTGCCAGCACCCCTGGGGCCAACACCGGGGAGCTGTTTTTT. Amino acids: CASTPGANTGELFF.

The chain joins TRBV19 to TRBJ2-2; 9 bases fit TRBD1. This CDR3 is built from 15 residues. Germline CDR1 is LNHDA and CDR2 is SQIVND (reference sequence). Trimming took 7 bases from V and 1 from J; bases not matched to a gene: 4. CDR3 sequence (DNA): TGTGCCAGTAAGAAGGGACAGGGGAACACCGGGGAGCTGTTTTTT. This translates into CASKKGQGNTGELFF. Supplemented by reference TRBV19 and TRBJ2-2, the full variable domain reads DGGITQSPKYLFRKEGQNVTLSCEQNLNHDAMYWYRQDPGQGLRLIYYSQIVNDFQKGDIAEGYSVSREKKESFPLTVTSAQKNPTAFYLCASKKGQGNTGELFFGEGSRLTVL.

This clone occurred once. V is TRBV7-2 and J is TRBJ2-7; the match to TRBD2 covers 10 bases. Per germline, CDR1 SGHTA and CDR2 FQGNSA. V shed 5 bases, J shed 3 bases, and the junction held 7 bases outside the gene matches. The CDR3 contains 15 residues. The CDR3 nucleotides are TGTGCCAGCAGCCCAGGAGTAGCGGGAGGCTACGAGCAGTACTTC. It specifies CASSPGVAGGYEQYF. The complete variable domain, with remaining parts taken from reference TRBV7-2 and TRBJ2-7, reads GAGVSQSPSNKVTEKGKDVELRCDPISGHTALYWYRQSLGQGLEFLIYFQGNSAPDKSGLPSDRFSAERTGGSVSTLTIQRTQQEDSAVYLCASSPGVAGGYEQYFGPGTRLTVT.

The chain uses TRBV5-1 and TRBJ1-1; D is uncertain. Trimming took off 0 bases at V and 3 bases at J, with 9 bases between the two ends. Germline CDR1 and CDR2: SGHRS and YFSETQ. The CDR3 covers 14 residues. CDR3 coding DNA: TGCGCCAGCAGCTTGGACACCTCAGACACTGAAGCTTTCTTT. Translation gives CASSLDTSDTEAFF.

The chain recombines TRBV28 with TRBJ2-2, with a weak D call TRBD1 (5 bases). Germline V gives CDR1 MDHEN, CDR2 SYDVKM. The CDR3 spans 14 residues. The V and J ends lost 5 bases and 4 bases respectively, with 11 bases between them. The CDR3 DNA reads TGTGCCAGCAGTCCTCGGACAATCACCGGGGAGCTGTTTTTT. It translates to CASSPRTITGELFF.

This clone was detected once. This chain connects TRBV4-1 to TRBJ2-1; 12 nucleotides align to TRBD2. The germline V gene has CDR1 MGHRA and CDR2 YSYEKL. The V and J ends lost 1 base and 0 bases, in that order; junction bases with no gene match: 4. The CDR3 runs 18 residues. The CDR3 bases are TGCGCCAGCAGCCAAGGACTAGCGGGAGTATTCTCCTACAATGAGCAGTTCTTC. Its protein is CASSQGLAGVFSYNEQFF.

This chain links TRBV4-1 with TRBJ2-7; the match to TRBD1 covers 11 bases. The CDR3 is 16 residues long. Trimming took 3 bases from V and 6 from J; bases not matched to a gene: 10. Per the germline V gene, CDR1 is MGHRA and CDR2 is YSYEKL. CDR3 sequence reads: CASSHPPGTGGREQYF. The CDR3 DNA sequence: TGCGCCAGCAGCCATCCCCCCGGGACAGGGGGGCGCGAGCAGTACTTC.

This clone was observed a single time. The rearrangement links TRBV27 to TRBJ2-7; D is possibly TRBD2 (6 bases). V lost 2 bases, J lost 0 bases, and 11 bases lay in between. Germline assignment: CDR1 MNHEY and CDR2 SMNVEV (reference sequence). This CDR3 is 15 amino acids long. The CDR3 sequence: CASSLIGRSSYEQYF. In DNA form, the CDR3 reads TGTGCCAGCAGTTTAATAGGGAGGAGCTCCTACGAGCAGTACTTC.

This clone was observed once. The chain recombines TRBV19 with TRBJ2-7; 9 bases line up with TRBD2. CDR1 is LNHDA and CDR2 is SQIVND in the germline V gene (reference sequence). The CDR3 is made up of 17 amino acids. V was clipped by 5 bases and J by 5 bases; unmatched bases: 16. CDR3 residues: CASSWKVAGVGTHEQYF. DNA of the CDR3: TGTGCCAGTAGTTGGAAGGTAGCGGGAGTAGGGACCCACGAGCAGTACTTC.

V is TRBV7-2 and J is TRBJ2-7, with D possibly matching TRBD1 (5 bases). Germline loops: CDR1 SGHTA, CDR2 FQGNSA. The V and J ends lost 5 bases and 3 bases respectively, with 14 bases between them. The CDR3 runs 14 residues. The CDR3 loop is CASSDTGTLYEQYF. CDR3 bases: TGTGCCAGCAGCGATACAGGCACCCTCTACGAGCAGTACTTC.

This clone came up once. V usage is TRBV7-9 and J usage is TRBJ1-1, with a tentative D call TRBD1 (6 bases). This CDR3 contains 12 residues. Looked up from germline, CDR1 is SEHNR and CDR2 is FQNEAQ (reference sequence). V dropped 5 bases and J dropped 10 bases, with 14 bases sitting between them. The DNA of the CDR3 is TGTGCCAGCAGCACCTGGACAGCGCGAGCTTTCTTT. This translates into CASSTWTARAFF. The variable domain in full, with the rest retrieved from reference TRBV7-9 and TRBJ1-1, is DTGVSQNPRHKITKRGQNVTFRCDPISEHNRLYWYRQTLGQGPEFLTYFQNEAQLEKSRLLSDRFSAERPKGSFSTLEIQRTEQGDSAMYLCASSTWTARAFFGQGTRLTVV.

J is TRBJ2-2 and V is TRBV11-2; D is undetermined. Deletions cut 1 base from V and 8 bases from J, with 11 bases between. This CDR3 is 14 amino acids long. CDR1 is SGHAT and CDR2 is FQNNGV in the germline V gene. The CDR3 sequence: CASSLGLLGGELFF. DNA of the CDR3: TGTGCCAGCAGCTTAGGACTCCTGGGTGGGGAGCTGTTTTTT. Based on the CDR3 plus reference TRBV11-2 and TRBJ2-2, the full variable domain is EAGVAQSPRYKIIEKRQSVAFWCNPISGHATLYWYQQILGQGPKLLIQFQNNGVVDDSQLPKDRFSAERLKGVDSTLKIQPAKLEDSAVYLCASSLGLLGGELFFGEGSRLTVL.

The chain recombines TRBV2 with TRBJ2-1; D might be TRBD1 (5 bases). The V gene lost 6 bases and the J gene lost 7 bases, with 13 bases spanning the gap. Germline CDR1 is SNHLY and CDR2 is FYNNEI. This CDR3 is 13 amino acids long. CDR3 in amino acids: CASSRVGVNEQFF. CDR3 in DNA: TGTGCCAGCAGCCGAGTAGGGGTTAATGAGCAGTTCTTC.

This rearrangement joins TRBV7-9 to TRBJ1-5; possible D gene TRBD1, 5 bases. V lost 4 bases, J lost 4 bases, and 14 bases lay in between. CDR3 size: 15 residues. Per germline, CDR1 SEHNR and CDR2 FQNEAQ (reference sequence). The CDR3 region is CASSSQGELNQPQHF. In nucleotides, the CDR3 is TGTGCCAGCAGCTCGCAAGGGGAACTGAATCAGCCCCAGCATTTT.

The rearrangement joins TRBV5-8 to TRBJ1-5; possible D gene TRBD1, 6 bases. Germline CDR1 reads SGHTS; CDR2 reads YDEGEE. This CDR3 region has 15 residues. The ends were cut back, 0 bases at V and 7 bases at J, with 14 bases in the middle. For the CDR3, the DNA is TGTGCCAGCAGCTTGGCAGGGGCAAATCTACAGCCCCAGCATTTT. It is translated as CASSLAGANLQPQHF.

The CDR3 sequence: CASSSVGPYEQYF. For the CDR3, the DNA is TGTGCCAGCAGTTCAGTGGGCCCCTACGAGCAGTACTTC. This sequence joins TRBV7-9 and TRBJ2-7, with D hard to call. This CDR3 is 13 amino acids long. CDR1 SEHNR and CDR2 FQNEAQ come from the germline V gene (reference sequence). Trimming pared 6 bases from V and 2 bases from J, leaving 11 bases between.

This chain joins TRBV18 and TRBJ2-7; D may be TRBD1 (8 bases). Deletions cut 5 bases from V and 7 bases from J, with 15 bases between. The CDR3 has 13 amino acids. Germline-derived CDR1 and CDR2 are KGHSH and LQKENI. The CDR3 is CASSVGQGGEQYF. Written as DNA, the CDR3 is TGTGCCAGCTCAGTAGGACAGGGAGGGGAGCAGTACTTC.

This clone was seen just once. V usage is TRBV6-1 and J usage is TRBJ2-7; 9 bases are a match to TRBD2. There are 15 residues in the CDR3. Per the germline V gene, CDR1 is MNHNS and CDR2 is SASEGT. V shed 6 bases, J shed 1 base, and the junction held 7 bases outside the gene matches. The CDR3 region has the DNA TGTGCCAGCAGCCCCCTAGCGGGACGATCCTACGAGCAGTACTTC. It specifies CASSPLAGRSYEQYF.

J is TRBJ2-7 and V is TRBV7-8; 9 bases fit TRBD1. Unmatched junction bases numbered 10, after V lost 5 bases and J lost 2 bases. Germline V lookup: CDR1 SGHVS, CDR2 FQNEAQ. This CDR3 has 16 amino acids. This CDR3 reads CASSTPDRGAPYEQYF. The CDR3 coding sequence is TGTGCCAGCAGCACCCCCGACAGGGGGGCCCCCTACGAGCAGTACTTC.

The rearrangement uses TRBV19 and TRBJ1-4; perhaps TRBD1 as D (5 bases). This CDR3 has 14 residues. CDR1 and CDR2 (germline): LNHDA, SQIVND (reference sequence). V shed 3 bases and J shed 0 bases, with 5 bases lying between them. In DNA, the CDR3 is TGTGCCAGTAGTATGACAGCAACTAATGAAAAACTGTTTTTT. Its translation is CASSMTATNEKLFF.